The 20 T cell receptor beta chains in this list originate from one sample, sequenced in a study of T cells after yellow fever vaccination. From the 5' RACE reads, TCRdb called clonotypes with MiXCR, one entry per CDR3 protein. The sample shows 150,000 to 200,000 distinct CDR3 sequences, 8% to 13% of them seen only once. The sequencing here drew on CD8+ T cells sorted from PBMCs, taken 15 days after the yellow fever booster vaccination. The receptors stem from a man younger than 30 who received the YFV17D yellow fever vaccine.

This clonotype showed up just a few times. The chain combines TRBV4-1 with TRBJ2-3, with D hard to call. The CDR3 is 14 amino acids. Per germline, CDR1 MGHRA and CDR2 YSYEKL. Trimming left V 3 bases short and J 0 bases short, with 7 bases between. The CDR3 DNA sequence: TGCGCCAGCAGCCATCCGAAGAGCACAGATACGCAGTATTTT. Protein sequence: CASSHPKSTDTQYF.

CDR3 nucleotide sequence: TGTGCCAGTAGTATCGTGGGGGGTACGCAGCCCCAGCATTTT. Its translation: CASSIVGGTQPQHF. The rearrangement uses TRBV19 and TRBJ1-5; D is perhaps TRBD1 (5 bases). V was shortened by 3 bases and J by 7 bases, with 13 bases between the two germline ends. The CDR3 loop spans 14 amino acids. Germline CDR1 reads LNHDA; CDR2 reads SQIVND (reference sequence).

This clonotype has just a few counts. The V and J genes are TRBV7-6 and TRBJ1-5; no reliable D call. The germline V gene encodes CDR1 SGHVS and CDR2 FNYEAQ. The CDR3 runs to 13 residues. Trimming stripped 1 base from V and 7 bases from J, with 8 bases between. Here the CDR3 reads CASSLGVKQPQHF. For the CDR3, the DNA is TGTGCCAGCAGCTTAGGGGTAAAGCAGCCCCAGCATTTT. The entire variable domain, with the rest obtained from reference TRBV7-6 and TRBJ1-5, is as follows: GAGVSQSPRYKVTKRGQDVALRCDPISGHVSLYWYRQALGQGPEFLTYFNYEAQQDKSGLPNDRFSAERPEGSISTLTIQRTEQRDSAMYRCASSLGVKQPQHFGDGTRLSIL.

The J gene is TRBJ1-1, the V gene TRBV6-2 or TRBV6-3; no clear D. Germline V lookup: CDR1 MNHEY, CDR2 SVGEGT. The CDR3 covers 12 residues. Trimming removed 7 bases at V and 4 bases at J, with 10 bases between. CDR3 bases: TGTGCCAGCACCGATTTGGGCACTGAAGCTTTCTTT. This codes for CASTDLGTEAFF.

CDR3 region: CASSLDRAPRKTQYF. The CDR3 nucleotides read TGTGCCAGCAGCTTAGATCGGGCCCCTCGGAAGACCCAGTACTTC. The rearrangement links TRBV11-3 to TRBJ2-5; D is unresolved. The CDR3 loop spans 15 amino acids. The V gene lost 0 bases and the J gene lost 6 bases, with 14 bases spanning the gap. Germline V CDR1 and CDR2: SGHNT, YENEEA.

In its sample, this clonotype was seen a few times. The chain links TRBV6-5 to TRBJ2-7, with D uncertain. V was pared by 6 bases and J by 6 bases, with 9 bases between. The V gene's germline CDR1 is MNHEY and CDR2 SVGAGI. The CDR3 spans 11 residues. CDR3 DNA: TGTGCCAGCAGACTGGGCGCCGAGCAGTACGTC. Amino acids: CASRLGAEQYV.

This rearrangement joins TRBV20-1 to TRBJ2-7, with 13 bases matching TRBD2. Germline V gene data show CDR1 as DFQATT and CDR2 as SNEGSKA (reference sequence). J gave up 3 bases and V 0 bases, and 11 bases lay outside the gene matches. The CDR3 is 18 amino acids. The CDR3 DNA sequence: TGCAGTGCTAGAGATTCGGAAAGACTAGCGGGGGGAATCTACGAGCAGTACTTC. This translates into CSARDSERLAGGIYEQYF.

This clonotype was seen repeatedly, ten times or more. The V call is TRBV7-6, the J call TRBJ2-7, with TRBD1 as a possible D gene (5 bases). The length of the CDR3 is 15 residues. V was trimmed by 3 bases and J by 0 bases, leaving 12 bases between them. In germline, CDR1 is SGHVS, CDR2 FNYEAQ. CDR3 coding DNA: TGTGCCAGCAGCTTTAGGACATCAAGCTCCTACGAGCAGTACTTC. Its translation is CASSFRTSSSYEQYF. Full variable domain (outside the CDR3, taken from reference TRBV7-6 and TRBJ2-7): GAGVSQSPRYKVTKRGQDVALRCDPISGHVSLYWYRQALGQGPEFLTYFNYEAQQDKSGLPNDRFSAERPEGSISTLTIQRTEQRDSAMYRCASSFRTSSSYEQYFGPGTRLTVT.

The V gene is TRBV29-1, the J gene TRBJ2-5; 13 bases line up with TRBD2. Germline V gives CDR1 SQVTM, CDR2 ANQGSEA. The CDR3 runs 16 residues. V was clipped by 5 bases and J by 5 bases; unmatched bases: 11. The CDR3 coding sequence is TGCAGCGTTTCCGGGACTAGCGGGGTAGGATTGGAGACCCAGTACTTC. Translating gives CSVSGTSGVGLETQYF.

This clonotype was seen repeatedly, ten times or more. This chain connects TRBV19 to TRBJ2-2; D is undetermined. The CDR3 has 14 residues. V lost 1 base and J 4 bases, leaving 7 bases between the germline ends. From germline, CDR1 is LNHDA and CDR2 SQIVND (reference sequence). The CDR3 here is CASSIVSSTGELFF. The CDR3 coding sequence is TGTGCCAGTAGTATAGTCTCGAGCACCGGGGAGCTGTTTTTT. Using reference TRBV19 and TRBJ2-2 for the parts outside the CDR3, the full variable domain is DGGITQSPKYLFRKEGQNVTLSCEQNLNHDAMYWYRQDPGQGLRLIYYSQIVNDFQKGDIAEGYSVSREKKESFPLTVTSAQKNPTAFYLCASSIVSSTGELFFGEGSRLTVL.

The table lists this clonotype with a few counts. The gene calls are TRBV5-1 and TRBJ2-3; D gene ambiguous. The length of the CDR3 is 14 residues. V shed 5 bases and J shed 0 bases, with 10 bases lying between them. Germline V gene data show CDR1 as SGHRS and CDR2 as YFSETQ. The CDR3 DNA follows: TGCGCCAGCAGTCTAGAGATGAGCACAGATACGCAGTATTTT. It translates to CASSLEMSTDTQYF.

This sequence joins TRBV20-1 and TRBJ1-3; D ambiguous. The germline V gene encodes CDR1 DFQATT and CDR2 SNEGSKA (reference sequence). This CDR3 is built from 13 residues. Trimming cost V 4 bases and J 7 bases, with 14 bases left between them. CDR3 sequence reads: CSATHLGRNTIYF. The CDR3 DNA reads TGCAGTGCTACCCACTTGGGTAGGAACACCATATATTTT.

In its sample, this clonotype was seen a few times. The chain has TRBV29-1 and TRBJ1-2, with D perhaps matching TRBD1 (5 bases). The germline gives CDR1 SQVTM, CDR2 ANQGSEA. V lost 7 bases and J lost 5, with 20 bases in between. The length of the CDR3 is 14 residues. The CDR3 region is CSARDPGAYYGYTF. The CDR3 nucleotides are TGCAGCGCACGGGACCCCGGGGCCTATTATGGCTACACCTTC.

The chain uses TRBV28 and TRBJ1-2; TRBD1 agrees at 8 bases. After removal of 4 bases from V and 5 bases from J, the junction contained 12 bases not matched to a gene. Germline loops: CDR1 MDHEN, CDR2 SYDVKM. The CDR3 length is 16 residues. The CDR3, as DNA: TGTGCCAGCAGTTCTACCGCAGGGGGCGGTTGGTATGGCTACACCTTC. Protein product: CASSSTAGGGWYGYTF.

This clonotype was seen many times. This sequence joins TRBV7-3 and TRBJ2-1; D perhaps matches TRBD1 (6 bases). The V end was cut by 5 bases, the J end by 0 bases, with 26 bases between. CDR1 and CDR2 from the germline V gene are SGHTA and FQGTGA. The CDR3 length is 20 residues. Here the CDR3 reads CASSTRRLLPRGNSYNEQFF. In DNA, the CDR3 is TGTGCCAGCAGCACCAGACGGTTACTACCCAGGGGAAACTCCTACAATGAGCAGTTCTTC.

This chain connects TRBV6-8 to TRBJ2-7; unclear D gene. V dropped 0 bases and J dropped 3 bases, with 6 bases sitting between them. CDR3 size: 13 residues. CDR1 and CDR2 (germline): MNHGY, SAAAGT. In DNA, the CDR3 is TGTGCCAGCAGTTACTCGGAAGGCTACGAGCAGTACGTC. It yields the protein CASSYSEGYEQYV.

The chain combines TRBV6-5 with TRBJ2-7; D unclear. V was pared by 0 bases and J by 7 bases, with 13 bases between. CDR3 size: 14 residues. The V gene's germline CDR1 is MNHEY and CDR2 SVGAGI. CDR3 sequence (DNA): TGTGCCAGCAGTTACTCGAAAAGGTCCCGAGAGCAGTACTTC. This codes for CASSYSKRSREQYF.

This chain connects TRBV7-2 to TRBJ2-2; tentative D call: TRBD2 (5 bases). Trimming shortened V by 3 bases and J by 4 bases, and 12 bases separated the two germline ends. The germline CDR1 and CDR2 sequences are SGHTA and FQGNSA. CDR3 length: 15 residues. The CDR3 sequence is CASSFGVRGTGELFF. The CDR3 region has the DNA TGTGCCAGCAGCTTCGGGGTACGGGGCACCGGGGAGCTGTTTTTT. Filled out from reference TRBV7-2 and TRBJ2-2, the complete variable domain reads GAGVSQSPSNKVTEKGKDVELRCDPISGHTALYWYRQSLGQGLEFLIYFQGNSAPDKSGLPSDRFSAERTGGSVSTLTIQRTQQEDSAVYLCASSFGVRGTGELFFGEGSRLTVL.

This clonotype was observed many times. The chain combines TRBV30 with TRBJ2-1; possible D gene TRBD2, 6 bases. The germline V gene encodes CDR1 GTSNPN and CDR2 SVGIG (reference sequence). This CDR3 is built from 13 residues. With 2 bases removed from V and 6 bases from J, the gap between germline ends came to 11 bases. CDR3 DNA: TGTGCCTGGAGTCACGGGGACTTCAATGAGCAGTTCTTC. It codes for CAWSHGDFNEQFF.

This clonotype occurred a few times. This chain joins TRBV6-5 and TRBJ1-2; D might be TRBD1 (6 bases). V lost 5 bases and J 4 bases, leaving 11 bases between the germline ends. This CDR3 has 13 amino acids. Germline V gene data show CDR1 as MNHEY and CDR2 as SVGAGI. The CDR3 DNA sequence: TGTGCCAGCAGTCCGGGGACACCCTATGGCTACACCTTC. This translates into CASSPGTPYGYTF.